A single T cell receptor (beta chain) is shown here with its context. Its target is not known. This sample was included in a study of T cell responses to AZD1222 COVID-19 vaccine. Study-level information: Pooled together were second doses at about 4 or about 12 weeks. Overall study results and limits: Nearly half of the spike-specific TCRs reportedly recognize variant regions that carry no mutations. Females outnumbered males among donors, who were mostly white British; clonal diversity was possibly underestimated. No day 14 peak samples; only post-peak repertoires were characterized.

This CDR3 is 14 amino acids long. Trimming removed 6 bases at V and 2 bases at J, with 14 bases between. Looked up from germline, CDR1 is LNHDA and CDR2 is SQIVND (reference sequence). The table came from immunoSEQ multiplex PCR; TCRdb's copy has only in-frame clones and leaves some out. The sample has fewer than 150,000 clones, around 82% seen once; the top ten hold over 5%. This TCR derives from an adult in good health. Sequencing was performed on peripheral blood, taken on day 0 of AZD1222 vaccination. The chain joins TRBV19 to TRBJ2-7; D may be TRBD2 (6 bases). The CDR3 protein is CASSGTGRAYEQYF. DNA for the CDR3: TGTGCCAGTAGCGGGACTGGACGTGCCTACGAGCAGTACTTC.